These T cell receptor beta chains were read from a single sample in a study of T cells in Graves' hyperthyroidism and ophthalmopathy. In TCRdb, the multiplex PCR reads were re-called with MiXCR into one record per CDR3 protein. The sample carries about 640,000 distinct CDR3 sequences, 20% to 25% recorded once. The specimen was blood. These receptor sequences come from a man younger than 45 with Graves' ophthalmopathy. The CDR3 runs from the conserved cysteine through the conserved F or W. A D gene is named only where the DNA matches it firmly.

TRBD2 TRBV7-9 CASSTGLAYYNEQFF
- TRBV20-1 CSAPSFGSADTQYF
- TRBV9 CASSVGHGLYNEQFF
TRBD2 TRBV18 CASSPPSGFQETQYF
TRBD2 TRBV20-1 CSGRLALYNEQFF
- TRBV11-2 CASTPDRWSRYEQYF
- TRBV6-1 CASSGEPRYNEQFF
TRBD2 TRBV11-3 CASSSTTSGSQQYF
- TRBV20-1 CSGGKEGSYEQYF
- TRBV28 CASSSYTPFTEEQYF
- TRBV6-5 CASSYSGRMNTEAFF
- TRBV18 CASSTGEPDEQFF
- TRBV6-1 CASSQPGHLNTEAFF
- TRBV19 CASTIQQNSNQPQHF
- TRBV28 CASNAWGWQGIDEQYF
- TRBV12-3/TRBV12-4 CASSLAVFRAYNEQFF
TRBD1 TRBV4-3 CASSQDRATGQSYGYTF
TRBD2 TRBV28 CASSRGLAGGFSSYNEQFF
- TRBV28 CASSSPGLLPSTEQFF
- TRBV6-1 CASSLGLYQHSNQPQHF
TRBD2 TRBV20-1 CSANERETSEQFF
TRBD1 TRBV11-2 CASSQTGGRYEQYF
- TRBV20-1 CSARDLSSARGETQYF
- TRBV6-9 CARQGRDDTEAFF
TRBD1 TRBV27 CASRGTGSPYEQYF
- TRBV29-1 CSVEWERDEQFF
TRBD2 TRBV28 CASSPGGSGSYEKYF
- TRBV28 CATGQVYNEQFF
- TRBV5-5 CASSLGSAGVGGGNEQFF
- TRBV19 CASSIAKGRPNNEKLFF
- TRBV7-9 CASSRDRTSYEQYF
- TRBV20-1 CSAPTTPGDEQFF
TRBD1 TRBV6-1 CASSANRGPYEQYF
- TRBV9 CASSLRRSQTSTDTQYF
- TRBV11-2 CASSLVVRGGTDTQYF
- TRBV28 CASSDSRPQHF
TRBD1 TRBV25-1 CASSESTRGPKTVLQANTGELFF
TRBD2 TRBV11-2 CASRRLAGSYEQYF
TRBD1 TRBV5-1 CASSPGQGALAGVPYEQYF
- TRBV19 CASSIDRSGKTQYF
- TRBV7-9 CASSNGHLGYGYTF
- TRBV30 CAWSVAGQLLEQYF
- TRBV6-1 CASSEPVGEKLFF
- TRBV20-1 CSARHRDTEAFF
TRBD2 TRBV28 CASSFPGLAGVDTQYF
- TRBV24-1 CATSDYGLTDTQYF
TRBD1 TRBV27 CASSLGQAATQYF
- TRBV20-1 CSASRGREGSPLHF
- TRBV6-1 CASSDEYSSYEQYF
- TRBV12-5 CASGWEGANEQFF
- TRBV20-1 CSARDPGRDNSPLHF
- TRBV6-1 CASYEARNTEAFF
- TRBV6-1 CAVYGGAGETQYF
TRBD1 TRBV12-3/TRBV12-4 CASKPGQGHEKLFF
- TRBV28 CASSLFPADTQYF